This T cell receptor beta chain was recorded in a study of T-cell reconstitution after alpha-beta-depleted transplantation in children. General study findings and limits: By one year post-transplant, T-cell counts and diversity largely arose from T cells that were newly produced. Reportedly, alpha-beta T cells present about two months post-transplant originated from several hundred expanded clones of graft origin. Surviving recipient T cells and thymic progenitors underlay high day-60 TCRbeta diversity in some patients.

It was with unique molecular identifiers that the TCRbeta library was prepared. From the PCR reads, TCRdb called clonotypes with MiXCR, one entry per CDR3 protein. Of fewer than 550,000 distinct CDR3 sequences listed, approximately 10% were seen once; the top ten hold 12% to 15%. V lost 6 bases and J 3 bases, leaving 3 bases between the germline ends. The CDR3 runs to 10 residues. Ten or more counts support this clonotype. The antigen is unknown. The clonotype originates from a female patient aged 2 to 10 who had a stem cell transplant for aplastic anemia, so the T cells may come from the graft donor. This sequence joins TRBV12-3 or TRBV12-4 and TRBJ2-7, with no clear D. The sequences come from PBMCs, mostly from graft donor cells, collected 180 days after TCRalphabeta/CD19-depleted stem cell transplant. In DNA form, the CDR3 reads TGTGCCAGCAGCTGCTACGAGCAGTACGTC. Protein product: CASSCYEQYV.